A selection of T cell receptor beta chains follows, all from one sample in a study of patients and donors after allogeneic stem cell transplantation. TCRdb re-called the RT-PCR reads with MiXCR, one entry per CDR3 protein. The sample includes 800,000 to 1,000,000 distinct CDR3 sequences, more than 15% of them seen just once. The sample taken for sequencing was blood, either unsorted or a sorted T cell fraction (not recorded which). These receptors all stem from a human donor who was either an allogeneic HSCT recipient or a stem cell or donor lymphocyte infusion donor (not recorded which). It is not recorded whose cells these are; they may come from a transplant donor. CDR3s include the opening cysteine and the closing phenylalanine or tryptophan. A D gene is named only where the DNA matches it firmly. A row's size may be missing; if present it is once, few, many or a size class.

clone_size: .; j_call: TRBJ1-3; cdr3_length: 16; v_call: TRBV6-2/TRBV6-3; d_call: .; cdr3_nt: TGTGCCAGCACCCAAGCGGGACCTTTCTCTGGAAACACCATATATTTT; cdr3_aa: CASTQAGPFSGNTIYF
clone_size: .; j_call: TRBJ1-1; cdr3_length: 13; v_call: TRBV5-1; d_call: TRBD1; cdr3_nt: TGCGCCACGTCGGGACAGGGGGGAACTGAAGCTTTCTTT; cdr3_aa: CATSGQGGTEAFF
clone_size: many; j_call: TRBJ2-1; cdr3_length: 17; v_call: TRBV10-3; d_call: .; cdr3_nt: TGTGCCATCAGTGAGTCTCGCGGGACGGGCTCCTACAATGAGCAGTTCTTC; cdr3_aa: CAISESRGTGSYNEQFF
clone_size: few; j_call: TRBJ2-7; cdr3_length: 13; v_call: TRBV2; d_call: .; cdr3_nt: TGTGCCAGCAGTGCGGACAGCCCCTACGAGCAGTACTTC; cdr3_aa: CASSADSPYEQYF
clone_size: many; j_call: TRBJ2-7; cdr3_length: 14; v_call: TRBV27; d_call: TRBD1; cdr3_nt: TGTGCCAGCAGTTTATGGGACAGGCCCTTCGAGCAGTACTTC; cdr3_aa: CASSLWDRPFEQYF
clone_size: few; j_call: TRBJ1-4; cdr3_length: 13; v_call: TRBV20-1; d_call: .; cdr3_nt: TGCAGTGCTAGCGGAGGGGATAATGAAAAACTGTTTTTT; cdr3_aa: CSASGGDNEKLFF
clone_size: .; j_call: TRBJ2-3; cdr3_length: 14; v_call: TRBV5-6; d_call: .; cdr3_nt: TGTGCCAGCACCAGAATTGGGGAGACAGATACGCAGTATTTT; cdr3_aa: CASTRIGETDTQYF
clone_size: few; j_call: TRBJ2-3; cdr3_length: 16; v_call: TRBV5-6; d_call: TRBD1; cdr3_nt: TGTGCCAGCAGCTGGCAGGGGGCTAGTTTAACAGATACGCAGTATTTT; cdr3_aa: CASSWQGASLTDTQYF
clone_size: few; j_call: TRBJ1-1; cdr3_length: 13; v_call: TRBV3-1; d_call: .; cdr3_nt: TGTGCCAGCAGCCAGGACCGAGGCGCTGAAGCTTTCTTT; cdr3_aa: CASSQDRGAEAFF
clone_size: .; j_call: TRBJ2-1; cdr3_length: 11; v_call: TRBV30; d_call: .; cdr3_nt: TGTGCCTGGAGTGTGGCAGCCCGGGGGTTCTTC; cdr3_aa: CAWSVAARGFF
clone_size: few; j_call: TRBJ2-3; cdr3_length: 16; v_call: TRBV7-3; d_call: .; cdr3_nt: TGTGCCAGCAGCTTAGATAGGGGGGCTAGCACAGATACGCAGTATTTT; cdr3_aa: CASSLDRGASTDTQYF
clone_size: many; j_call: TRBJ2-5; cdr3_length: 12; v_call: TRBV29-1; d_call: .; cdr3_nt: TGCAGCGTTACGACAGACCAAGAGACCCAGTACTTC; cdr3_aa: CSVTTDQETQYF
clone_size: .; j_call: TRBJ2-1; cdr3_length: 13; v_call: TRBV6-2/TRBV6-3; d_call: .; cdr3_nt: TGTGCCAGCAGTTACATGGCTTACAATGAGCAGTTCTTC; cdr3_aa: CASSYMAYNEQFF
clone_size: few; j_call: TRBJ1-5; cdr3_length: 17; v_call: TRBV12-3/TRBV12-4; d_call: TRBD1; cdr3_nt: TGTGCCAGCAGTCCCCGGGCGGGACAGGGGTTAAATCAGCCCCAGCATTTT; cdr3_aa: CASSPRAGQGLNQPQHF
clone_size: .; j_call: TRBJ2-3; cdr3_length: 16; v_call: TRBV6-1; d_call: .; cdr3_nt: TGTGCCAACAGTGAATCAAGCGGGTACAGCACAGATACGCAGTATTTT; cdr3_aa: CANSESSGYSTDTQYF
clone_size: few; j_call: TRBJ2-1; cdr3_length: 15; v_call: TRBV20-1; d_call: .; cdr3_nt: TGCAGTGCTAGAGATCACGAGGTTGGGAAGAATGAGCAGTTCTTC; cdr3_aa: CSARDHEVGKNEQFF
clone_size: few; j_call: TRBJ2-7; cdr3_length: 16; v_call: TRBV15; d_call: .; cdr3_nt: TGTGCCACCAGCAGATTGGACCGGGACACAGCCTACGAGCAGTACTTC; cdr3_aa: CATSRLDRDTAYEQYF
clone_size: few; j_call: TRBJ1-1; cdr3_length: 14; v_call: TRBV6-5; d_call: TRBD1; cdr3_nt: TGTGCCAGCAGTTATGGGCAGGGGGCCACTGAAGCTTTCTTT; cdr3_aa: CASSYGQGATEAFF
clone_size: .; j_call: TRBJ2-3; cdr3_length: 15; v_call: TRBV3-1; d_call: .; cdr3_nt: TGTGCCAGCACAGGAACGGGAGTTAGTACAGATACGCAGTATTTT; cdr3_aa: CASTGTGVSTDTQYF
clone_size: .; j_call: TRBJ1-5; cdr3_length: 13; v_call: TRBV7-8; d_call: .; cdr3_nt: TGTGCCAGCAGCTCGGGGAGGTCCGAGCCCCAGCATTTT; cdr3_aa: CASSSGRSEPQHF
clone_size: .; j_call: TRBJ1-6; cdr3_length: 14; v_call: TRBV2; d_call: TRBD1; cdr3_nt: TGTGCCAGCAGTGGGGGACAGGGGTGGTCACCCCTCCACTTT; cdr3_aa: CASSGGQGWSPLHF
clone_size: .; j_call: TRBJ1-4; cdr3_length: 15; v_call: TRBV6-1; d_call: TRBD1; cdr3_nt: TGTGCCAGCAGCTCTGGACAGGGAAAAAATGAAAAACTGTTTTTT; cdr3_aa: CASSSGQGKNEKLFF
clone_size: few; j_call: TRBJ2-1; cdr3_length: 12; v_call: TRBV29-1; d_call: .; cdr3_nt: TGCAGCTATCATCGGGCCCGCGATGAGCAGTTCTTC; cdr3_aa: CSYHRARDEQFF
clone_size: few; j_call: TRBJ2-2; cdr3_length: 14; v_call: TRBV19; d_call: .; cdr3_nt: TGTGCCAGTAATTCATTTGCGGACACCGGGGAGCTGTTTTTT; cdr3_aa: CASNSFADTGELFF